This T cell receptor beta chain was captured in a study of T cell repertoires in cytomegalovirus infection. This clonotype was counted at least ten times. What it binds is unknown. TCRdb recomputed calls from the reads with MiXCR, one row per CDR3 protein. Of 340,000 or so distinct CDR3 sequences listed, around 25% are singletons. The source material was cultured PBMCs, sampled from culture after CMV antigen stimulation. This receptor was obtained from a human donor in good health (CMV status not recorded). Some clones in this sample may be carry-over from other donors' samples.

The CDR3 coding sequence is TGTGCCAGCAACCGGGGGGGCCAAGAGACCCAGTACTTC. This codes for CASNRGGQETQYF. The chain recombines TRBV7-2 with TRBJ2-5, with TRBD2 matching 8 bases. This CDR3 spans 13 amino acids. The germline V gene has CDR1 SGHTA and CDR2 FQGNSA. V dropped 7 bases and J dropped 1; count of bases not matched to a gene: 2. Drawing the rest from reference TRBV7-2 and TRBJ2-5, the complete variable domain is GAGVSQSPSNKVTEKGKDVELRCDPISGHTALYWYRQSLGQGLEFLIYFQGNSAPDKSGLPSDRFSAERTGGSVSTLTIQRTQQEDSAVYLCASNRGGQETQYFGPGTRLLVL.